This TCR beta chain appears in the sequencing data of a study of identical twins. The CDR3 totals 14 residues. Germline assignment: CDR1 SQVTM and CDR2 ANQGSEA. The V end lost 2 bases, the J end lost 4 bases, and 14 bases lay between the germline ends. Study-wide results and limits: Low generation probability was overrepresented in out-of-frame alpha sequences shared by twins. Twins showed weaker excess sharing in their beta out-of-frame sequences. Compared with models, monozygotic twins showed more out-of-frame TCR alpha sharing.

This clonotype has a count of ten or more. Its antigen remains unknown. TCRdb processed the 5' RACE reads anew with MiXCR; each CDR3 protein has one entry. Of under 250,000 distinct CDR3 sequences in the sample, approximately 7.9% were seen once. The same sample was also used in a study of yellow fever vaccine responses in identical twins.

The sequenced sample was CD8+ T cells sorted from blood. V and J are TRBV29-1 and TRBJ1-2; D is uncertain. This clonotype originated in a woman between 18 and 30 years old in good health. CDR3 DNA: TGCAGCGTTGAACCGGGGTCTACTTCCTATGGCTACACCTTC. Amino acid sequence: CSVEPGSTSYGYTF.